This TCR beta chain originates from a study of beta chain features in type 1 diabetes (dated by TCRdb to about 2018). In terms of the full investigation: Mean age, gender distribution, total cell number and subset yield did not differ between patients and healthy donors. A total of 107,917,701 sorted cells were examined across all samples, and RNA yield correlated strongly with the number of cells per subset. In the study, recently diagnosed type 1 diabetes patients and matched healthy donors were compared on the TCRB repertoires of their sorted circulating CD4+ T cell subsets. Regulatory and stem cell-like memory subsets were isolated from only 8 patients and about 8 healthy donors, whereas naive and central memory subsets came from all 30 or so donors. Paper-wide results and their limitations: Type 1 diabetes patients showed a moderate but significant shortening of TCRB CDR3 length in all four CD4+ subsets. PCR may preferentially amplify shorter templates, but because patient and control samples were amplified and corrected together, any resulting skew would affect both groups equally. Fewer insertions and more nucleotide deletions at VDJ recombination sites were observed in patients with type 1 diabetes, implying thymic rearrangement abnormalities. Because small numbers of individuals were included in the HLA sub-analyses, any influence of HLA type on TCRB rearrangement was left unresolved. The naive, central memory and regulatory TCRB repertoires appeared to resemble one another more closely among patients than among healthy donors. Because cDNA was sequenced instead of genomic DNA, highly expressing activated cells could be over-represented, though the groups showed no difference in activation or CD3 levels.

Each donor gave one peripheral blood draw, averaging approximately 120 mL, which was collected into heparinised tubes. Naive, central memory, regulatory and stem cell-like memory CD4+ T cells were sorted on a BD FACSAria II using a panel including CD45RO, CCR7, CD25, CD127, CD95 and CD27. A purity above 95% was achieved for all sorted populations. PBMCs were isolated immediately by Lymphoprep density gradient centrifugation and stained directly without culture. To minimize batch effects, samples were stained and sorted in pairs, one healthy donor with one patient per experiment. As regards this clone: Its cognate antigen has yet to be identified. Nothing much larger sits one base from this clone, and base qualities are not available.

The entire amount of isolated RNA was reverse transcribed using the High Capacity cDNA Reverse Transcription Kit, so the sequenced TCRB transcripts were expressed ones. Naive, central memory and regulatory T cell samples underwent deep immunoSEQ sequencing, averaging around 4 million total reads per sample. Sorted cells were lysed in RLT buffer, and RNA was extracted using DNase-treated RNeasy Micro or Mini kits according to cell number. To prevent cross-contamination, each cell subset was processed individually, whereas patient and healthy donor samples were processed jointly. The immunoSEQ multiplex PCR was used to amplify TCRB sequences from cDNA, yielding 87-bp fragments that span the CDR3 region. Sequencing of the amplicons was done on the Illumina HiSeq platform. In the original analysis: Synthetic template baselines were used to correct PCR bias computationally, reads within Hamming distance 2 were collapsed, and singletons that could not be merged were discarded. By aligning reads against IMGT, V, D and J genes, CDR3 length, and insertions or deletions at six rearrangement sites were assigned. Within each subset, clonotype counts were normalized to sorted cell number, after which true diversity and Gini coefficients were computed with the tcR R package. The overlap coefficient, calculated on TCRB nucleotide sequences, was used to measure repertoire sharing. Out-of-frame TCRB sequences from naive cells were analyzed as a proxy for the pre-selection repertoire. The table was pulled from immuneACCESS by TCRdb, which kept in-frame rearrangements only. Such tables lose some clones; where checked, under half of the loss comes from unresolved V genes, and the rest has no known cause. V and J calls and clone size come straight from that table; D and trimming were deduced from the DNA. The table for this sample lists about 620,000 clones; roughly a sixth of them were counted only once. In total, the top ten clones hold 0.09% to 0.095% of the sample.

The CDR3 runs 14 amino acids, cysteine and phenylalanine included. The only DNA kept is the CDR3, 42 bases in frame from the first base. V and J are truncated by 3 bases and 3 bases respectively, leaving an intervening sequence of 11 bases. CDR1 is given as MGHDK and CDR2 as SYGVNS, both from the germline V gene. Sequenced material: naive CD4+ T cells from blood. The sample's cell subset or site, from its label and the paper: true naive CD4+ T cells. The chain couples TRBV25-1 to TRBJ1-1, with TRBD1 tentatively as D gene (5 bases match). This TCR derives from a young man in good health. The DNA is TGTGCCAGCAGTGACCAGGGTTGGTACACTGAAGCTTTCTTT. Translated, this gives CASSDQGWYTEAFF. The full variable domain, with segments outside the CDR3 supplied by the reference TRBV25-1 and TRBJ1-1 proteins, appears as EADIYQTPRYLVIGTGKKITLECSQTMGHDKMYWYQQDPGMELHLIHYSYGVNSTEKGDLSSESTVSRIRTEHFPLTLESARPSHTSQYLCASSDQGWYTEAFFGQGTRLTVV.